Below, 14 T cell receptor beta chains from the same sample are listed, as sequenced in a study of OX40 agonist ivuxolimab in advanced cancers. Libraries were prepared by immunoSEQ multiplex PCR; TCRdb keeps only in-frame clonotypes and omits some of them. The sample consists of some 78,000 clones, about 91% of them appearing once. The source was CD4+ or CD8+ T cells sorted from blood, collected in a trial of the OX40 agonist ivuxolimab. These receptors were obtained from an adult with an advanced solid tumor such as melanoma, head and neck, liver or kidney cancer.

J is TRBJ2-7 and V is TRBV5-1, with D tentatively TRBD1 or TRBD2 (5 bases each). V lost 4 bases and J lost 1, with 15 bases in between. The CDR3 is 15 amino acids. Germline V gene sequence: CDR1 SGHRS, CDR2 YFSETQ. As DNA, the CDR3 is TGCGCCAGCAGCGCGTCGCCAGGGACGTCCTACGAGCAGTACTTC. This codes for CASSASPGTSYEQYF.

The chain combines TRBV6-5 with TRBJ2-7; a weak D match, TRBD1 (5 bases). V was pared by 6 bases and J by 3 bases, with 15 bases between. There are 14 residues in the CDR3. CDR1 is MNHEY and CDR2 is SVGAGI in the germline V gene. CDR3 coding DNA: TGTGCCAGCAGCCGCGGACACCCCCGCTACGAGCAGTACTTC. Translated, it gives CASSRGHPRYEQYF.

This chain connects TRBV18 to TRBJ2-1; 7 positions match TRBD1. CDR1 KGHSH and CDR2 LQKENI come from the germline V gene. V was pared by 4 bases and J by 5 bases, with 14 bases of the junction left unmatched. This CDR3 spans 17 amino acids. The CDR3 DNA reads as TGTGCCAGCTCACGATTCACTTCCGGGACAGCAGACAATGAGCAGTTCTTC. The encoded protein is CASSRFTSGTADNEQFF.

The CDR3 nucleotides read TGTGCCAGCAGCCCAAGGAGGCAGGGAGGAAACTATGGCTACACCTTC. It specifies CASSPRRQGGNYGYTF. This rearrangement joins TRBV7-9 to TRBJ1-2; possibly TRBD1 for D (5 bases). V gave up 5 bases and J gave up 2 bases, with 18 bases separating them. Germline V gene lookup returns CDR1 SEHNR and CDR2 FQNEAQ (reference sequence). This CDR3 has 16 amino acids.

The chain is built from TRBV18 and TRBJ1-6; D gene ambiguous. The CDR3 totals 13 residues. With 3 bases removed from V and 9 bases from J, the gap between germline ends came to 9 bases. Germline values: CDR1 KGHSH, CDR2 LQKENI. The CDR3 spells CASSPDNTSPLHF. The CDR3 coding sequence is TGTGCCAGCTCACCTGACAATACTTCACCCCTCCACTTT.

The chain joins TRBV28 to TRBJ1-5; no firm D call. The CDR3 length is 14 residues. Germline values: CDR1 MDHEN, CDR2 SYDVKM. Deletions cut 6 bases from V and 0 bases from J, with 9 bases between. The CDR3 bases are TGTGCCAGCAGCTCAGAAGTTAGCAATCAGCCCCAGCATTTT. Protein sequence: CASSSEVSNQPQHF.

This chain connects TRBV5-1 to TRBJ1-1; the D is unclear. The ends were cut back, 4 bases at V and 3 bases at J, with 16 bases in the middle. Looked up from germline, CDR1 is SGHRS and CDR2 is YFSETQ. The CDR3 loop spans 15 amino acids. The CDR3 loop reads CASSKMSGWDTEAFF. CDR3 DNA: TGCGCCAGCAGCAAAATGTCCGGATGGGACACTGAAGCTTTCTTT.

This chain uses TRBV5-1 with TRBJ1-2; 7 nucleotides agree with TRBD1. Trimming removed 4 bases from V and 5 bases from J; junction bases left unmatched: 11. Germline V CDR1 and CDR2: SGHRS, YFSETQ. CDR3 length: 15 residues. CDR3 in DNA: TGCGCCAGCAGCCCTGGGGGAGGGGGCGCATATGGCTACACCTTC. It codes for CASSPGGGGAYGYTF.

This clone is a singleton in its sample. The rearrangement links TRBV30 to TRBJ1-2; 8 bases match TRBD1. CDR3 length: 13 amino acids. Germline V gene sequence: CDR1 GTSNPN, CDR2 SVGIG (reference sequence). The V and J ends lost 5 bases and 2 bases, in that order; junction bases with no gene match: 4. The CDR3 region has the DNA TGTGCCTGGGGACAGGGCCTAAACTATGGCTACACCTTC. Translated, it gives CAWGQGLNYGYTF.

The chain is built from TRBV7-2 and TRBJ2-1; 11 bases are shared with TRBD2. V gave up 5 bases and J gave up 5 bases; unmatched junction bases: 8. CDR3 length: 16 residues. The germline V gene has CDR1 SGHTA and CDR2 FQGNSA. The CDR3 loop is CASSRQTSGTNNEQFF. The CDR3 DNA reads TGTGCCAGCAGCCGGCAGACTAGCGGGACCAACAATGAGCAGTTCTTC.

This sequence joins TRBV6-1 and TRBJ1-2, with unresolved D. The V end lost 5 bases, the J end lost 5 bases, and 15 bases lay between the germline ends. CDR1 and CDR2 (germline): MNHNS, SASEGT. The CDR3 length is 14 residues. The DNA for the CDR3 is TGTGCCAGCAGTTTCCACAGTAAGACTTATGGCTACACCTTC. Amino acids: CASSFHSKTYGYTF.

This chain connects TRBV18 to TRBJ1-4, with 7 positions matching TRBD1. The CDR3 runs 15 residues. Trimming took 4 bases from V and 5 from J; bases not matched to a gene: 7. The germline CDR1 and CDR2 sequences are KGHSH and LQKENI. The CDR3 nucleotides read TGTGCCAGCTCACGCGGACAGGCCCGAAATGAAAAACTGTTTTTT. Protein: CASSRGQARNEKLFF.

This rearrangement joins TRBV2 to TRBJ1-1, with D maybe TRBD1 (6 bases). This CDR3 region has 13 residues. CDR1 SNHLY and CDR2 FYNNEI come from the germline V gene. Trimming removed 5 bases at V and 7 bases at J, with 14 bases between. The CDR3 reads CASSSGAKIEAFF. The CDR3 region has the DNA TGTGCCAGCAGTTCGGGGGCAAAGATTGAAGCTTTCTTT.

The rearrangement links TRBV11-3 to TRBJ2-4; 7 positions agree with TRBD1. The V and J ends lost 3 bases and 7 bases, in that order; junction bases with no gene match: 3. This CDR3 has 13 amino acids. CDR1 is SGHNT and CDR2 is YENEEA in the germline V gene. The CDR3 reads CASSLGRGNIQYF. The CDR3, as DNA: TGTGCCAGCAGCTTGGGCAGGGGGAACATTCAGTACTTC.